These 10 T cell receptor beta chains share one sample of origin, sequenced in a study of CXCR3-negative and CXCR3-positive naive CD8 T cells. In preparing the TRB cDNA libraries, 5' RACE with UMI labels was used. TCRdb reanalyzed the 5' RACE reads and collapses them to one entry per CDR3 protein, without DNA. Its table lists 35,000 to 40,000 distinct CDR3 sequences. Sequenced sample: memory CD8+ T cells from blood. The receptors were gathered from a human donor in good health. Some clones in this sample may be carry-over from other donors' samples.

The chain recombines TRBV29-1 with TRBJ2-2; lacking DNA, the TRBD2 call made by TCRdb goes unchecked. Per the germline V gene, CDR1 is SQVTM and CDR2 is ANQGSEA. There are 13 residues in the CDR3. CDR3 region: CSVDGGGTGELFF.

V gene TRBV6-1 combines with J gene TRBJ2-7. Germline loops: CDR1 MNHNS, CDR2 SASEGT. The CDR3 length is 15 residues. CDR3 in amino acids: CASSEFTGGSYEQYF.

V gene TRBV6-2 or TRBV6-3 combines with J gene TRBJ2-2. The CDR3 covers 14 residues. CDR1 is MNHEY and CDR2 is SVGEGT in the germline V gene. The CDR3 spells CASSRTSDTGELFF.

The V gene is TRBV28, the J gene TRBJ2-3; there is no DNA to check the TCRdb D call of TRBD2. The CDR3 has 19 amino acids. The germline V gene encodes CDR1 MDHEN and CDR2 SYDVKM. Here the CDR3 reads CASSFGPLETSGRGDTQYF. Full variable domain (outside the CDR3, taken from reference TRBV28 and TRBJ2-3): DVKVTQSSRYLVKRTGEKVFLECVQDMDHENMFWYRQDPGLGLRLIYFSYDVKMKEKGDIPEGYSVSREKKERFSLILESASTNQTSMYLCASSFGPLETSGRGDTQYFGPGTRLTVL.

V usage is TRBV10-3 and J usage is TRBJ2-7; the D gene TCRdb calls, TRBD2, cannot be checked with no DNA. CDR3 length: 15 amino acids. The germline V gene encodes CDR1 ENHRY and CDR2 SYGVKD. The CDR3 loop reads CAIKGLRGSSYEQYF.

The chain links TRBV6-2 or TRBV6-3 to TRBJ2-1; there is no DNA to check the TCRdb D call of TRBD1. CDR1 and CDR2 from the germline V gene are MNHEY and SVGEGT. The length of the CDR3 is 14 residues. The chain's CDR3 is CASSPGQGSDEQLF.

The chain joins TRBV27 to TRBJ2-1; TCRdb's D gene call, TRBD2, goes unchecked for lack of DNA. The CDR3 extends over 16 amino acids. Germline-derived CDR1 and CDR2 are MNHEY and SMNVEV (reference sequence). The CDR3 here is CASSSVLAGGRNEQFF.

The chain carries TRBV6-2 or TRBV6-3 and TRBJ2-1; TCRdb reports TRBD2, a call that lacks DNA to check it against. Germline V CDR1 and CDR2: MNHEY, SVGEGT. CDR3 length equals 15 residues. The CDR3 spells CASTLTSGGADEQFF.

CDR3 region: CASSPVAGRSYNEQFF. The chain couples TRBV7-9 to TRBJ2-1; the D gene TCRdb calls, TRBD1, cannot be checked with no DNA. The germline V gene has CDR1 SEHNR and CDR2 FQNEAQ (reference sequence). The CDR3 contains 16 residues. Drawing the rest from reference TRBV7-9 and TRBJ2-1, the complete variable domain is DTGVSQNPRHKITKRGQNVTFRCDPISEHNRLYWYRQTLGQGPEFLTYFQNEAQLEKSRLLSDRFSAERPKGSFSTLEIQRTEQGDSAMYLCASSPVAGRSYNEQFFGPGTRLTVL.

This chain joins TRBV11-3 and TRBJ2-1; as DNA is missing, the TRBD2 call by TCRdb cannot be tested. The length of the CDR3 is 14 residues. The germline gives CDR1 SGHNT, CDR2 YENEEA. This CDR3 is CASSLREAYNEQFF.